These T cell receptor beta chains were read from a single sample in a study of T-cell memory formation after mild COVID-19. One entry per CDR3 protein, called by TCRdb with MiXCR from the 5' RACE reads. This sample has around 370,000 distinct CDR3 sequences, with around 21% found just once. What was sequenced was PBMCs or a T cell subset sorted from them (not recorded which). Source of these receptors: an adult woman who had mild COVID-19 (a few samples of this study predate the infection). Cell type and time point are not known. CDR3s include the opening cysteine and the closing phenylalanine or tryptophan. A D gene is named only where the DNA matches it firmly. Where a row states a size, it is once, few, many or the class of an expanded clone; other rows omit it.

-	TRBV11-2	-	TRBJ1-4	CASSRSQATNEKLFF	TGTGCCAGCAGCCGCTCCCAGGCAACTAATGAAAAACTGTTTTTT
-	TRBV20-1	-	TRBJ1-2	CSAREERTGDYYGYTF	TGCAGTGCAAGAGAAGAGCGCACAGGAGATTACTATGGCTACACCTTC
TRBD2	TRBV2	few	TRBJ2-1	CASGGRSYNEQFF	TGTGCCAGCGGCGGGAGAAGTTACAATGAGCAGTTCTTC
-	TRBV25-1	-	TRBJ2-7	CASSDWERGRDEQYF	TGTGCCAGCAGTGATTGGGAAAGGGGCCGAGACGAGCAGTACTTC
-	TRBV5-1	few	TRBJ2-1	CASSRPKSSYNEQFF	TGCGCCAGCAGCCGGCCTAAGAGCTCCTACAATGAGCAGTTCTTC
-	TRBV29-1	-	TRBJ2-7	CSVSFVGSYEQYF	TGCAGCGTTTCCTTTGTAGGCTCCTACGAGCAGTACTTC
TRBD2	TRBV11-3	-	TRBJ2-1	CASSPVGGRSGDEQFF	TGTGCCAGCAGTCCTGTAGGCGGGAGATCTGGCGATGAGCAGTTCTTC
-	TRBV4-3	-	TRBJ2-3	CASSQQTDADTQYF	TGCGCCAGCAGCCAACAGACGGACGCAGATACGCAGTATTTT
-	TRBV5-6	-	TRBJ2-2	CASSFPGTRVSGELFF	TGTGCCAGCAGCTTTCCCGGGACCCGCGTTTCCGGGGAGCTGTTTTTT
TRBD2	TRBV23-1	-	TRBJ2-1	CASTKHKREGTYNEQFF	TGCGCCAGCACGAAACACAAGCGGGAGGGGACCTACAATGAGCAGTTCTTC
-	TRBV7-2	-	TRBJ2-2	CASSLDPNTGELFF	TGTGCCAGCAGCTTAGACCCGAACACCGGGGAGCTGTTTTTT
-	TRBV5-4	-	TRBJ2-7	CASSDAGGTFSYEQYF	TGTGCCAGCAGCGATGCTGGCGGGACGTTCTCCTACGAGCAGTACTTC
TRBD2	TRBV12-3/TRBV12-4	-	TRBJ2-7	CASSFSGSDERYF	TGTGCCAGCAGTTTTAGCGGGAGTGACGAGCGGTACTTC
TRBD2	TRBV6-6	few	TRBJ2-3	CASSYRGRGLSTDTQYF	TGTGCCAGCAGTTACCGCGGTCGGGGACTAAGCACAGATACGCAGTATTTT
TRBD2	TRBV3-1	few	TRBJ2-1	CASSAKRGGPMNEQFF	TGTGCCAGCAGCGCGAAACGGGGGGGCCCTATGAATGAGCAGTTCTTC
-	TRBV9	-	TRBJ2-3	CASSVGAVSTDTQYF	TGTGCCAGCAGCGTAGGGGCGGTAAGCACAGATACGCAGTATTTT
-	TRBV7-2	many	TRBJ2-5	CASSFSVLETQYF	TGTGCCAGCAGCTTTTCAGTCCTAGAGACCCAGTACTTC
-	TRBV27	few	TRBJ1-1	CASSHTWEMNTEAFF	TGTGCCAGCAGTCATACGTGGGAGATGAACACTGAAGCTTTCTTT
-	TRBV30	few	TRBJ1-6	CAWSSPARRSPLHF	TGTGCCTGGAGTTCCCCAGCCCGCAGGTCACCCCTCCACTTT
TRBD1	TRBV12-3/TRBV12-4	-	TRBJ1-4	CASSFGTGNEKLFF	TGTGCCAGCAGTTTTGGGACAGGGAATGAAAAACTGTTTTTT
-	TRBV5-1	-	TRBJ2-1	CASSLSQSPRVGSYNEQFF	TGCGCCAGCAGCTTGAGTCAGTCTCCGCGGGTGGGCTCCTACAATGAGCAGTTCTTC
-	TRBV20-1	-	TRBJ2-7	CSARGTAAGYEQYF	TGCAGTGCTAGAGGGACAGCTGCCGGCTACGAGCAGTACTTC